Below are 15 T cell receptor beta chains sequenced from a single sample in a study of T cell repertoires in cytomegalovirus infection. The antigens these receptors bind are not known. Each CDR3 protein is one row after TCRdb ran MiXCR on the reads. The table includes 380,000 or so distinct CDR3 sequences, approximately 30% detected once. The specimen was cultured PBMCs, collected from culture after CMV antigen stimulation. These receptors originate from a human donor in good health (CMV status not recorded). Some clones in this sample may be carry-over from other donors' samples.

The rearrangement links TRBV30 to TRBJ1-4; unclear D gene. Germline CDR1 is GTSNPN and CDR2 is SVGIG (reference sequence). V was shortened by 7 bases and J by 6 bases, with 9 bases between the two germline ends. This CDR3 contains 11 residues. The DNA of the CDR3 is TGTGCCTTCGACGTTGATGAAAAACTGTTTTTT. Translating gives CAFDVDEKLFF.

This clonotype was counted at least ten times. The gene calls are TRBV7-2 and TRBJ2-1; D not certain. The CDR3 loop spans 12 amino acids. The germline V gene has CDR1 SGHTA and CDR2 FQGNSA. Trimming took 3 bases from V and 7 from J, leaving 7 bases between them. CDR3 sequence reads: CASSFSRNEQFF. The CDR3 DNA reads as TGTGCCAGCAGCTTTTCCCGGAATGAGCAGTTCTTC.

The chain couples TRBV27 to TRBJ1-6, with D tentatively TRBD1 (5 bases). The CDR3 is 14 amino acids. The V end lost 3 bases, the J end lost 6 bases, and 9 bases lay between the germline ends. Germline CDR1 reads MNHEY; CDR2 reads SMNVEV (reference sequence). CDR3 in amino acids: CASSLWGTNSPLHF. DNA for the CDR3: TGTGCCAGCAGTTTGTGGGGGACTAATTCACCCCTCCACTTT.

The chain recombines TRBV12-3 or TRBV12-4 with TRBJ1-2; no clear D gene. This CDR3 is built from 12 residues. The V end was cut by 3 bases, the J end by 6 bases, with 8 bases between. The CDR3: CASSLQTDGYTF. The CDR3 DNA reads as TGTGCCAGCAGTTTGCAAACAGATGGCTACACCTTC.

This clonotype occurred a few times. The chain is built from TRBV7-2 and TRBJ2-4, with D maybe TRBD1 (7 bases). Trimming took 1 base from V and 1 from J, leaving 14 bases between them. CDR1 is SGHTA and CDR2 is FQGNSA in the germline V gene. The CDR3 runs to 17 residues. CDR3 nucleotides: TGTGCCAGCAGCTTAGTTGGCAGGGGGGAGGCCAAAAACATTCAGTACTTC. Translated, it gives CASSLVGRGEAKNIQYF.

This clonotype has more than one count but fewer than ten. CDR3 protein: CASSLVGTRVGNEQFF. CDR3 nucleotide sequence: TGTGCCAGCAGCTTAGTTGGGACTCGAGTAGGAAATGAGCAGTTCTTC. This chain uses TRBV7-6 with TRBJ2-1, with TRBD2 as a possible D gene (6 bases). Trimming shortened V by 1 base and J by 7 bases, and 17 bases separated the two germline ends. The V gene's germline CDR1 is SGHVS and CDR2 FNYEAQ. The CDR3 is 16 amino acids. Looking up the rest from reference TRBV7-6 and TRBJ2-1 gives the full variable domain: GAGVSQSPRYKVTKRGQDVALRCDPISGHVSLYWYRQALGQGPEFLTYFNYEAQQDKSGLPNDRFSAERPEGSISTLTIQRTEQRDSAMYRCASSLVGTRVGNEQFFGPGTRLTVL.

The chain uses TRBV6-1 and TRBJ2-7; 7 bases align to TRBD1. Germline CDR1 MNHNS, CDR2 SASEGT. The CDR3 runs to 16 residues. V was clipped by 6 bases and J by 1 base; unmatched bases: 12. The CDR3 region has the DNA TGTGCCAGCAGCGCATTGACAGGGAGCCCATCCTACGAGCAGTACGTC. Translated, it gives CASSALTGSPSYEQYV.

This clonotype was seen ten or more times. In DNA form, the CDR3 reads TGTGCCAGCAGCTTAGTAGGTTTTAGCGGGAGTTGGAGCACAGATACGCAGTATTTT. Translation: CASSLVGFSGSWSTDTQYF. The chain carries TRBV7-2 and TRBJ2-3, with 9 bases identical to TRBD2. This CDR3 spans 19 amino acids. V lost 1 base, J lost 0 bases, and 11 bases stayed unmatched. Germline lookup yields CDR1 SGHTA and CDR2 FQGNSA.

CDR3 loop: CSARVSRTSSSYNEQFF. Here the CDR3 DNA reads TGCAGTGCTAGAGTGAGCAGGACTAGCAGCTCCTACAATGAGCAGTTCTTC. The chain uses TRBV20-1 and TRBJ2-1, with 8 nucleotides matching TRBD2. Germline CDR1 DFQATT, CDR2 SNEGSKA (reference sequence). The junction had 8 bases not matched to a gene; V was cut back by 1 base and J by 0 bases. The CDR3 spans 17 residues.

This clonotype was observed at least ten times. The gene calls are TRBV11-2 and TRBJ2-5, with 12 bases fitting TRBD2. Germline CDR1 reads SGHAT; CDR2 reads FQNNGV. This CDR3 is built from 15 residues. V shed 4 bases, J shed 4 bases, and the junction held 4 bases outside the gene matches. The CDR3 nucleotides read TGTGCCAGCAGCTCTGGACTAGCGGGAATAGAGACCCAGTACTTC. Encoded protein: CASSSGLAGIETQYF.

This clonotype was seen only a few times. The chain has TRBV6-1 and TRBJ2-1, with D perhaps TRBD2 (6 bases). CDR1 and CDR2 (germline): MNHNS, SASEGT. The V gene lost 4 bases and the J gene lost 0 bases, with 19 bases spanning the gap. There are 18 residues in the CDR3. DNA of the CDR3: TGTGCCAGCAGTGTACAGCGGGCATCCTTAAGCTCCTACAATGAGCAGTTCTTC. Protein: CASSVQRASLSSYNEQFF.

The rearrangement links TRBV20-1 to TRBJ1-5, with 8 bases lining up with TRBD1. J gave up 2 bases and V 6 bases, and 12 bases lay outside the gene matches. Germline lookup yields CDR1 DFQATT and CDR2 SNEGSKA (reference sequence). This CDR3 has 16 residues. The CDR3 spells CSARAGGRGGNQPQHF. The CDR3 DNA reads TGCAGTGCACGAGCAGGGGGCAGGGGGGGCAATCAGCCCCAGCATTTT.

This clonotype was found a few times. The chain joins TRBV7-2 to TRBJ2-5; D is possibly TRBD1 (5 bases). The germline V gene has CDR1 SGHTA and CDR2 FQGNSA. Trimming took 0 bases from V and 1 from J, leaving 12 bases between them. The length of the CDR3 is 16 residues. This CDR3 is CASSLAFRTSQETQYF. CDR3 sequence (DNA): TGTGCCAGCAGCTTAGCATTTAGGACAAGCCAAGAGACCCAGTACTTC.

CDR3 DNA: TGTGCCAGCAGCCGATCCCCCGTAGGGAAGTCCTACGAGCAGTACTTC. Translation: CASSRSPVGKSYEQYF. The genes are TRBV27 and TRBJ2-7; D gene unclear. The CDR3 consists of 16 residues. V shed 6 bases and J shed 1 base, with 19 bases lying between them. Germline loops: CDR1 MNHEY, CDR2 SMNVEV (reference sequence).

The sample holds many counts of this clonotype. The chain carries TRBV6-5 and TRBJ1-6, with D hard to call. With 1 base removed from V and 10 bases from J, the gap between germline ends came to 20 bases. The CDR3 loop spans 17 amino acids. The V gene's germline CDR1 is MNHEY and CDR2 SVGAGI. The CDR3 sequence is CASSYWQSDTRSSPLHF. The CDR3 region has the DNA TGTGCCAGCAGTTACTGGCAGAGCGACACCAGGTCCTCACCCCTCCACTTT.